This T cell receptor (beta chain) was profiled in a study of blood T cell repertoires in COVID-19. The wider study: Sites in the United States, Italy and Spain provided acute and convalescent COVID-19 samples. PBMCs, B-cell-depleted T cells, or T cells were the source of the cDNA or gDNA that made up the material.

J lost 7 bases, V lost 2 bases, and 7 bases had no gene match. Germline V lookup: CDR1 MNHEY, CDR2 SVGEGT. The CDR3 runs 14 residues. Original methodology: How many nucleated cells were present was estimated from reference gene primer amplification. Assay: immunoSEQ multiplex PCR; the TCRdb copy retains only in-frame clones and omits some. Clone size and V and J calls were adopted from that table, with D and trimming inferred from the DNA. Of more than 95,000 clones listed, roughly 87% were seen once; the top ten hold more than 6.5%. This receptor was taken from a man aged 80 or over with active or convalescent COVID-19. The chain employs TRBV6-2 or TRBV6-3 and TRBJ2-7; 8 bases are shared with TRBD2. Sequences were obtained from peripheral blood. In DNA form, the CDR3 reads TGTGCCAGCAGTTACACGGGAACGGGAGGGGAGCAGTACTTC. Translating gives CASSYTGTGGEQYF.